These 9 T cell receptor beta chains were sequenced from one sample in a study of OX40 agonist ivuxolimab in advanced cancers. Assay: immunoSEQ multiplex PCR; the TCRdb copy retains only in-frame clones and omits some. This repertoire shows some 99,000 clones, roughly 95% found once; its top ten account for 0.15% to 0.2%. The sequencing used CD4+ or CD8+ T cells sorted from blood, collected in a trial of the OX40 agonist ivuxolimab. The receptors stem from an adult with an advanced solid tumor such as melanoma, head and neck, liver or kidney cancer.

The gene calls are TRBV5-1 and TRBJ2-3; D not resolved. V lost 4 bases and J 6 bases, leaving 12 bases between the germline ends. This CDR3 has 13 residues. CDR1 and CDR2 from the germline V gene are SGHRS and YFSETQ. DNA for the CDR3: TGCGCCAGCAGCCCTAGACTCCGGGATACGCAGTATTTT. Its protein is CASSPRLRDTQYF.

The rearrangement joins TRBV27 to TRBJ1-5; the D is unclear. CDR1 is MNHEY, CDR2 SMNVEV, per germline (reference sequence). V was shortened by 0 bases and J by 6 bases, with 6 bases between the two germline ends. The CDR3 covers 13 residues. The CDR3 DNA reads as TGTGCCAGCAGTTTATCGTTGAGTCAGCCCCAGCATTTT. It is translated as CASSLSLSQPQHF.

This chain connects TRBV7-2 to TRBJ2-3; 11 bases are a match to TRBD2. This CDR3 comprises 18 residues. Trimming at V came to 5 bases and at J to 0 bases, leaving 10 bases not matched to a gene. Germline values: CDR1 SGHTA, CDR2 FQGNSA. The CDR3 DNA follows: TGTGCCAGCAGCCGGGGACTAGCGGTATTAACTAGCACAGATACGCAGTATTTT. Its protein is CASSRGLAVLTSTDTQYF.

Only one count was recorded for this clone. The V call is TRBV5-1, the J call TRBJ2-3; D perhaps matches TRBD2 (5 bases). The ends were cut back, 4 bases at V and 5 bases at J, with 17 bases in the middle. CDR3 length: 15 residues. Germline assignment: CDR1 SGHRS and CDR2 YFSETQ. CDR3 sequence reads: CASSPPLAFGDTQYF. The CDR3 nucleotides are TGCGCCAGCAGCCCCCCTCTAGCCTTTGGAGATACGCAGTATTTT.

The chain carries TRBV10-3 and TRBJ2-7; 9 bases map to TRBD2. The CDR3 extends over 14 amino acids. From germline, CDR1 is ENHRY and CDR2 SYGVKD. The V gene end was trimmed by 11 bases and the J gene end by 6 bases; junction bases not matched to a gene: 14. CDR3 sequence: CAVTGTSSLGEQYF. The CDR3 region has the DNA TGTGCCGTCACCGGGACTAGCTCCCTCGGCGAGCAGTACTTC.

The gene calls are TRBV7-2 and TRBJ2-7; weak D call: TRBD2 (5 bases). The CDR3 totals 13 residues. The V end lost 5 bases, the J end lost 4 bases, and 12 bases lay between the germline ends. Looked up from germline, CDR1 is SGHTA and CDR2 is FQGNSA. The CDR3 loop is CASSPRTPYEQYF. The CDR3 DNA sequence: TGTGCCAGCAGCCCCCGGACTCCATACGAGCAGTACTTC.

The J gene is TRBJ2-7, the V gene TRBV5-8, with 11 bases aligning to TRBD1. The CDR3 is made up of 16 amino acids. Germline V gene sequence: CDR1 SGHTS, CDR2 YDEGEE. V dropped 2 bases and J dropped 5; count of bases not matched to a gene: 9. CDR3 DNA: TGTGCCAGCAGCTTTTCTAGGACAGGGGGCTTTGACGAGCAGTACTTC. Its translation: CASSFSRTGGFDEQYF.

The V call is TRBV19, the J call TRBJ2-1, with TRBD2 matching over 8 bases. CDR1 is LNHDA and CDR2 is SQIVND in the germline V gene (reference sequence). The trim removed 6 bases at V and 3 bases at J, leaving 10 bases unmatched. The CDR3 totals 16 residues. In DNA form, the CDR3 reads TGTGCCAGTAGGAAAGGAGCTAGCGGGCTCTACAATGAGCAGTTCTTC. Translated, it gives CASRKGASGLYNEQFF.

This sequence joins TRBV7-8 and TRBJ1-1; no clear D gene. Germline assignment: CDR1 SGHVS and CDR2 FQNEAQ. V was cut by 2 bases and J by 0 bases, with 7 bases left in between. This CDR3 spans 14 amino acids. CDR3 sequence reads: CASSLSWVNTEAFF. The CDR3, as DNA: TGTGCCAGCAGCTTAAGCTGGGTGAACACTGAAGCTTTCTTT. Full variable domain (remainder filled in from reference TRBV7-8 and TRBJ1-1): GAGVSQSPRYKVAKRGQDVALRCDPISGHVSLFWYQQALGQGPEFLTYFQNEAQLDKSGLPSDRFFAERPEGSVSTLKIQRTQQEDSAVYLCASSLSWVNTEAFFGQGTRLTVV.